This T cell receptor beta chain was found in a study of tumor-infiltrating lymphocytes in primary liver carcinoma. Study summary: The patient population consisted of men and women between 30 and 69 years of age. Tumors were staged T1-T3 N0M0 and measured roughly 4.2 to 10 cm across. Yields of productive TCRbeta reads ranged from roughly 3.5 to 7.13 million per sample and were similar across tissue types.

The researchers obtained blood RNA from unsorted whole blood and also extracted germline DNA. Reverse transcription of 500 ng total RNA with a constant-region primer produced TCR beta cDNA. Generation of the TCR beta libraries relied on three nested multiplex PCR rounds using slightly modified ARM-PCR. Amplification in the first two PCR rounds was performed using TRBV1-TRBV30 forward primers and a C-beta reverse primer for approximately 10 cycles each. TCRdb fed the multiplex PCR reads into MiXCR, producing one record per CDR3 protein. This table has fewer than 350,000 distinct CDR3 sequences, about 60% appearing once. A remark on this clonotype: An end of the junction does not agree with germline; a read error may underlie this.

This CDR3 contains 16 residues. The germline gives CDR1 MNHEY, CDR2 SVGEGT. This chain uses TRBV6-2 or TRBV6-3 with TRBJ2-5, with 10 bases lining up with TRBD2. The clonotype was recovered from a man in his forties with primary liver carcinoma and hepatitis B virus infection. The specimen was peripheral blood. CDR3 sequence reads: CAGSRGGLAMWKTQYF. In nucleotides, the CDR3 is TGTGCCGGCAGCCGAGGGGGACTAGCGATGTGGAAGACCCAGTACTTC.